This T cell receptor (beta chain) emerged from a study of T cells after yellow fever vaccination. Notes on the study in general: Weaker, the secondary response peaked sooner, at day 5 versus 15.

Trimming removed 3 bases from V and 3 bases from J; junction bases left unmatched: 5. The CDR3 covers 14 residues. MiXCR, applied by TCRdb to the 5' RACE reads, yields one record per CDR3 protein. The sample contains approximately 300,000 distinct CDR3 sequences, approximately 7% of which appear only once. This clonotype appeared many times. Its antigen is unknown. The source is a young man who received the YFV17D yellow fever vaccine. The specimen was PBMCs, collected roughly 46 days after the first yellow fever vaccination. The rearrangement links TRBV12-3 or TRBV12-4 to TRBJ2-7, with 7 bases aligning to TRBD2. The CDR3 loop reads CASSFGPSGYEQYV. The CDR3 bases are TGTGCCAGCAGTTTCGGGCCTAGCGGCTACGAGCAGTACGTC.